This T cell receptor (beta chain) was found in a study of OX40 agonist ivuxolimab in advanced cancers. Libraries were prepared by immunoSEQ multiplex PCR; TCRdb keeps only in-frame clonotypes and omits some of them. Seen here are around 70,000 clones, about 82% observed once, and the top ten hold about a tenth. Sample: CD4+ or CD8+ T cells sorted from blood, taken in a trial of the OX40 agonist ivuxolimab. The origin of this receptor is an adult with an advanced solid tumor such as melanoma, head and neck, liver or kidney cancer.

CDR3 in amino acids: CASSVLAGVYEQYF. For the CDR3, the DNA is TGTGCCAGCAGTGTCCTAGCGGGAGTCTACGAGCAGTACTTC. This chain uses TRBV2 with TRBJ2-7; TRBD2 agrees at 10 bases. The CDR3 has 14 amino acids. Trimming cost V 4 bases and J 3 bases; bases outside gene matches: 3. Per germline, CDR1 SNHLY and CDR2 FYNNEI.